Below, 15 T cell receptor beta chains from the same sample are listed, as sequenced in a study of long-term antiretroviral therapy in people with HIV. The assay used was immunoSEQ (version v3.0), run at survey level. Produced via immunoSEQ multiplex PCR; TCRdb's table is partial and in-frame only. The sample carries 45,000 or so clones, around 96% recorded once. Sample: unsorted PBMCs, taken 3.7 years after starting antiretroviral therapy. These receptors were obtained from a woman aged 50 to 65 with HIV.

V is TRBV2 and J is TRBJ1-6; D not certain. This CDR3 has 15 amino acids. The V end lost 8 bases, the J end lost 7 bases, and 18 bases lay between the germline ends. CDR1 and CDR2 from the germline V gene are SNHLY and FYNNEI. The CDR3 loop is CASSGMESRNSPLHF. CDR3 DNA: TGTGCCAGCTCGGGTATGGAAAGTCGGAATTCACCCCTCCACTTT.

Here the CDR3 reads CASSFSGVGGELFF. CDR3 sequence (DNA): TGTGCCAGCAGCTTTTCGGGGGTTGGCGGGGAGCTGTTTTTT. This chain joins TRBV7-9 and TRBJ2-2; a possible D gene is TRBD2 (6 bases). Germline values: CDR1 SEHNR, CDR2 FQNEAQ (reference sequence). V lost 3 bases, J lost 7 bases, and 12 bases lay in between. This CDR3 spans 14 amino acids.

The V gene is TRBV7-3, the J gene TRBJ2-1; possible D gene TRBD2, 5 bases. With 2 bases removed from V and 5 bases from J, the gap between germline ends came to 7 bases. This CDR3 contains 13 residues. The germline V gene has CDR1 SGHTA and CDR2 FQGTGA. CDR3 loop: CASSLGSHNEQFF. The CDR3 bases are TGTGCCAGCAGCTTAGGGAGTCACAATGAGCAGTTCTTC.

The chain is built from TRBV2 and TRBJ2-3; either TRBD1 or TRBD2 may supply D (6 bases each). Germline V lookup: CDR1 SNHLY, CDR2 FYNNEI. The CDR3 loop spans 14 amino acids. Trimming took off 7 bases at V and 3 bases at J, with 14 bases between the two ends. The CDR3: CASNGQRVTDTQYF. Written as DNA, the CDR3 is TGTGCCAGCAATGGACAGCGGGTGACAGATACGCAGTATTTT.

The CDR3 region is CASSYVGDSGYTF. CDR3 nucleotide sequence: TGTGCCAGCAGCTATGTTGGGGATTCTGGCTACACCTTC. This chain links TRBV7-2 with TRBJ1-2; D unclear. This CDR3 spans 13 amino acids. Germline assignment: CDR1 SGHTA and CDR2 FQGNSA. Trimming removed 4 bases at V and 7 bases at J, with 13 bases between.

The rearrangement links TRBV2 to TRBJ1-5; D perhaps matches TRBD1 (5 bases). This CDR3 is 14 amino acids long. Per germline, CDR1 SNHLY and CDR2 FYNNEI. The V end lost 1 base, the J end lost 7 bases, and 11 bases lay between the germline ends. For the CDR3, the DNA is TGTGCCAGCAGTGAAGGCCATCGGGACCAGCCCCAGCATTTT. It yields the protein CASSEGHRDQPQHF. The full variable domain, rest sourced from reference TRBV2 and TRBJ1-5, is EPEVTQTPSHQVTQMGQEVILRCVPISNHLYFYWYRQILGQKVEFLVSFYNNEISEKSEIFDDQFSVERPDGSNFTLKIRSTKLEDSAMYFCASSEGHRDQPQHFGDGTRLSIL.

The chain recombines TRBV7-2 with TRBJ2-3; D is perhaps TRBD2 (6 bases). Germline CDR1 reads SGHTA; CDR2 reads FQGNSA. The CDR3 is 13 residues long. Trimming removed 3 bases from V and 10 bases from J, with 14 bases in between. In DNA, the CDR3 is TGTGCCAGCAGCTTGACCATGGGGGAGGCGCAGTATTTT. This sequence encodes CASSLTMGEAQYF. Full variable domain (rest looked up from reference TRBV7-2 and TRBJ2-3): GAGVSQSPSNKVTEKGKDVELRCDPISGHTALYWYRQSLGQGLEFLIYFQGNSAPDKSGLPSDRFSAERTGGSVSTLTIQRTQQEDSAVYLCASSLTMGEAQYFGPGTRLTVL.

V and J are TRBV29-1 and TRBJ1-1, with D tentatively TRBD1 (5 bases). CDR3 length equals 12 residues. V was clipped by 6 bases and J by 0 bases, with 8 bases between them. Looked up from germline, CDR1 is SQVTM and CDR2 is ANQGSEA. CDR3 in DNA: TGCAGCGTCAGGGCCTTGAACACTGAAGCTTTCTTT. It codes for CSVRALNTEAFF. Supplemented by reference TRBV29-1 and TRBJ1-1, the full variable domain reads SAVISQKPSRDICQRGTSLTIQCQVDSQVTMMFWYRQQPGQSLTLIATANQGSEATYESGFVIDKFPISRPNLTFSTLTVSNMSPEDSSIYLCSVRALNTEAFFGQGTRLTVV.

V and J are TRBV4-1 and TRBJ1-1; tentatively, D is TRBD1 (6 bases). CDR3 size: 14 residues. Trimming shortened V by 3 bases and J by 6 bases, and 14 bases separated the two germline ends. Per the germline V gene, CDR1 is MGHRA and CDR2 is YSYEKL. CDR3 coding DNA: TGCGCCAGCAGCCAGACAGGTGGGGGCTCTGAAGCTTTCTTT. It encodes CASSQTGGGSEAFF.

The J gene is TRBJ2-1, the V gene TRBV2, with 7 bases lining up with TRBD1. CDR3 size: 15 residues. Germline V gene sequence: CDR1 SNHLY, CDR2 FYNNEI. The trim removed 6 bases at V and 4 bases at J, leaving 9 bases unmatched. The CDR3 nucleotides read TGTGCCAGCAGCGGACAGGCAGTAGGGTACAATGAGCAGTTCTTC. As protein: CASSGQAVGYNEQFF.

This chain joins TRBV5-8 and TRBJ1-5; no reliable D call. The CDR3 consists of 13 residues. The V gene's germline CDR1 is SGHTS and CDR2 YDEGEE. V lost 3 bases and J lost 4, with 8 bases in between. CDR3 in amino acids: CASSYGRNQPQHF. For the CDR3, the DNA is TGTGCCAGCAGCTATGGTCGAAATCAGCCCCAGCATTTT. Using reference TRBV5-8 and TRBJ1-5 for the parts outside the CDR3, the full variable domain is EAGVTQSPTHLIKTRGQQATLRCSPISGHTSVYWYQQALGLGLQFLLWYDEGEERNRGNFPPRFSGRQFPNYSSELNVNALELEDSALYLCASSYGRNQPQHFGDGTRLSIL.

A remark on this clone: The junction departs from the called germline gene at one end, perhaps through a read error. The chain employs TRBV2 and TRBJ2-1, with D perhaps TRBD1 or TRBD2 (6 bases each). The length of the CDR3 is 16 residues. Germline V gives CDR1 SNHLY, CDR2 FYNNEI. CDR3 sequence (DNA): TGTGCCAGCACTGAACAGGGACTGCTCTCCTACAATGAGCAGTTCTTC. Protein: CASTEQGLLSYNEQFF.

The chain is built from TRBV19 and TRBJ2-7, with a possible D match to TRBD1 (5 bases). V was pared by 6 bases and J by 1 base, with 13 bases between. This CDR3 has 14 amino acids. Germline-derived CDR1 and CDR2 are LNHDA and SQIVND (reference sequence). The CDR3 is CASSHDSFSYEQYF. The CDR3, as DNA: TGTGCCAGTAGCCACGACAGTTTTTCCTACGAGCAGTACTTC.

The chain couples TRBV5-1 to TRBJ2-6; D may be TRBD1 (6 bases). CDR3 length: 17 residues. Trimming took 0 bases from V and 1 from J, leaving 11 bases between them. Germline loops: CDR1 SGHRS, CDR2 YFSETQ. DNA for the CDR3: TGCGCCAGCAGCTTGGAACAGGGCCTATCTGGGGCCAACGTCCTGACTTTC. This encodes CASSLEQGLSGANVLTF.

This chain links TRBV5-1 with TRBJ1-1, with D possibly matching TRBD1 (6 bases). The length of the CDR3 is 13 residues. The germline gives CDR1 SGHRS, CDR2 YFSETQ. V shed 0 bases and J shed 5 bases, with 8 bases lying between them. Here the CDR3 DNA reads TGCGCCAGCAGCTTGGACAGGGATACTGAAGCTTTCTTT. This translates into CASSLDRDTEAFF.